This note documents a single TCR beta chain sequence. Antigen unknown. Donors had nominal health at sampling but likely had unrecorded immune exposures. This sample is part of a study of cytomegalovirus exposure and HLA in healthy donors. PCR amplification relied on 60 Vbeta primers (plus 13 Jbeta primers). Sequencing was performed with immunoSEQ multiplex PCR; in TCRdb, only in-frame clones are kept and a portion is missing. The sample has some 100,000 clones, around 74% seen once. Study-wide findings and caveats: The study found most TCR sequences rare, yet found some public TCRs in many donors.

The sample comprised PBMCs. This clonotype was obtained from a male donor in good health and CMV-seropositive.

The CDR3 bases are TGTGCCAGCAGCGTAATGACAGGGAAGGACACTGAAGCTTTCTTT. This gives the protein CASSVMTGKDTEAFF. V is TRBV9 and J is TRBJ1-1; 7 bases align to TRBD1. V lost 1 base and J lost 3; bases outside the gene matches: 6. The CDR3 length is 15 residues. CDR1 and CDR2 (germline): SGDLS, YYNGEE.